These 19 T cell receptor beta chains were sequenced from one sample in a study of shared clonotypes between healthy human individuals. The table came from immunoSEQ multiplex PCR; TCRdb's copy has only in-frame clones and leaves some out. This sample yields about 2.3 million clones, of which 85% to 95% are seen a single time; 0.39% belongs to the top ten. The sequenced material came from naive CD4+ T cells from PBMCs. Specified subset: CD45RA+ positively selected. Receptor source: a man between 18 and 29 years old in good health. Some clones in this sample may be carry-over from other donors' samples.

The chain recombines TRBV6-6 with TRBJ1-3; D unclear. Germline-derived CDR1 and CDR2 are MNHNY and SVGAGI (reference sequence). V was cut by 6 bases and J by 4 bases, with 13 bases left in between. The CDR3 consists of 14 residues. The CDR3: CASSHGGKGNTIYF. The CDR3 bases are TGTGCCAGCAGCCATGGAGGAAAGGGAAACACCATATATTTT.

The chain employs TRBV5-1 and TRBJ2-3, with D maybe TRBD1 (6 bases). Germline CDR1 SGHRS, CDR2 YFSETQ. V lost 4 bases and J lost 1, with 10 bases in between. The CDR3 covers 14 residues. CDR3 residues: CASSRTDRTDTQYF. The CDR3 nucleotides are TGCGCCAGCAGCCGGACAGACCGCACAGATACGCAGTATTTT.

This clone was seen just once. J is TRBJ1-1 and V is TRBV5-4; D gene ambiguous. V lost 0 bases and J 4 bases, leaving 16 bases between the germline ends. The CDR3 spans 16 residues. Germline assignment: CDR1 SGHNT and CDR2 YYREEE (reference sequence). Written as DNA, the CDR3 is TGTGCCAGCAGCTTGGCGGGCAGGCCACCTACCACTGAAGCTTTCTTT. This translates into CASSLAGRPPTTEAFF.

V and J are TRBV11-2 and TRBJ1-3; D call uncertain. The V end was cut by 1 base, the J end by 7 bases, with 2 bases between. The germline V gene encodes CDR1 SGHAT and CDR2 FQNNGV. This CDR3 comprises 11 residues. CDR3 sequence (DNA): TGTGCCAGCAGCTTAGCGAACACCATATATTTT. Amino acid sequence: CASSLANTIYF.

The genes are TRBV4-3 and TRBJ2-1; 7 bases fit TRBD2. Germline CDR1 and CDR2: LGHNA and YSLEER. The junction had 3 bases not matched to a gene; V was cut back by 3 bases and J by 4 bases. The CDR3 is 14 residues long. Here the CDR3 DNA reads TGCGCCAGCAGCCATTTCGGGAGGTACAATGAGCAGTTCTTC. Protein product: CASSHFGRYNEQFF.

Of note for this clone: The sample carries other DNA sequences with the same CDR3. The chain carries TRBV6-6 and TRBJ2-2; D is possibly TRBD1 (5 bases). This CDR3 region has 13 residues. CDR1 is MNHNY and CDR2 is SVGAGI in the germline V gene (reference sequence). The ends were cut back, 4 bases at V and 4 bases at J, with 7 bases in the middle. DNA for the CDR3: TGTGCCAGCAGTTCCCAGGGCACCGGGGAGCTGTTTTTT. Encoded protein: CASSSQGTGELFF.

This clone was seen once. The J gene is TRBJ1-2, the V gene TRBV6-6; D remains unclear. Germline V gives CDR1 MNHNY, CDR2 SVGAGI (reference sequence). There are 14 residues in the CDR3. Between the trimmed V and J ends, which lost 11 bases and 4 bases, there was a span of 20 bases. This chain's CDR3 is CASLYGSSGYGYTF. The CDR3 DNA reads TGTGCCTCCTTGTACGGGTCCTCGGGCTATGGCTACACCTTC.

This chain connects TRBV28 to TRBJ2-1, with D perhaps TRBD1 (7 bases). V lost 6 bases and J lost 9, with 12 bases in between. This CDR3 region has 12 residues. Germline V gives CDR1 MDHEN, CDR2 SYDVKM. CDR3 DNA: TGTGCCAGCAGCCCGCAGGGGGGTGAGCAGTTCTTC. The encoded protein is CASSPQGGEQFF.

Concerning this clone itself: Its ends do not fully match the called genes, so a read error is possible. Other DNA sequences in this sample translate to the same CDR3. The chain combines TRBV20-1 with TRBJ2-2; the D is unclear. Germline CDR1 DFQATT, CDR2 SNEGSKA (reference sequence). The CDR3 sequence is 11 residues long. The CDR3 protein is CSARGAGELFF. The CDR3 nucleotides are TGCAGTGCTAGAGGGGCCGGCGAGCTGTTTTTT.

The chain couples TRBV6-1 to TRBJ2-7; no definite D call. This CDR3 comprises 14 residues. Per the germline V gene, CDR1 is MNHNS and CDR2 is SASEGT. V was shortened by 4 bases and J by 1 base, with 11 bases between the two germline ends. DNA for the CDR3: TGTGCCAGCAGTGCCCAGATCCATTCCTACGAGCAGTACTTC. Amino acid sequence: CASSAQIHSYEQYF.

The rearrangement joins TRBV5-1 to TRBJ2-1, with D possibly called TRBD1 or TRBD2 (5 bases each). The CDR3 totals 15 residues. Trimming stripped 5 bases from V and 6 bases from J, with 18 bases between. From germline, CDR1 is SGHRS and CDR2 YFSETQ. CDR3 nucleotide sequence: TGCGCCAGCAGAGGGACCGCCCCCACTGGCAATGAGCAGTTCTTC. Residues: CASRGTAPTGNEQFF. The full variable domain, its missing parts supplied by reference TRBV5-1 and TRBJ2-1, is KAGVTQTPRYLIKTRGQQVTLSCSPISGHRSVSWYQQTPGQGLQFLFEYFSETQRNKGNFPGRFSGRQFSNSRSEMNVSTLELGDSALYLCASRGTAPTGNEQFFGPGTRLTVL.

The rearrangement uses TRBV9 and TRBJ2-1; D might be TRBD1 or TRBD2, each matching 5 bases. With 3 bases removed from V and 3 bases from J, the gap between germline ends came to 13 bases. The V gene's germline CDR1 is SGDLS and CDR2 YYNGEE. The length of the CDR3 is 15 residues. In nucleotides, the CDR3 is TGTGCCAGCAGCGGAGCCGGGACCAGCTACAATGAGCAGTTCTTC. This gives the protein CASSGAGTSYNEQFF.

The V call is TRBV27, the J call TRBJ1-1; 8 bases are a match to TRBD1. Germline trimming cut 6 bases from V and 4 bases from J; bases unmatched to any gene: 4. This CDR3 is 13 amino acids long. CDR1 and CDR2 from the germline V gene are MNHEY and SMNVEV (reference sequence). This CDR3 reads CASSRTGTTEAFF. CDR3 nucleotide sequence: TGTGCCAGCAGCAGGACAGGGACCACTGAAGCTTTCTTT.

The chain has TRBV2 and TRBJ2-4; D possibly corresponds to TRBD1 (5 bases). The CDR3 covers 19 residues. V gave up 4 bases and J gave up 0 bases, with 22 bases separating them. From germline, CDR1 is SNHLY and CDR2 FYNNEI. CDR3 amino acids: CASSALPLGRRLAKNIQYF. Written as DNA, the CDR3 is TGTGCCAGCAGTGCCCTCCCGTTGGGGCGACGACTAGCCAAAAACATTCAGTACTTC.

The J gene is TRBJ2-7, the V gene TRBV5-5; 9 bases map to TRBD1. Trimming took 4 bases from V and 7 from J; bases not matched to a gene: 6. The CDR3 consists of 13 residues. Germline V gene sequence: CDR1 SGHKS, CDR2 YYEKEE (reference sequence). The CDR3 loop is CASSHPTGGEQYF. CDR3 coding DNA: TGTGCCAGCAGCCACCCGACAGGGGGGGAGCAGTACTTC.

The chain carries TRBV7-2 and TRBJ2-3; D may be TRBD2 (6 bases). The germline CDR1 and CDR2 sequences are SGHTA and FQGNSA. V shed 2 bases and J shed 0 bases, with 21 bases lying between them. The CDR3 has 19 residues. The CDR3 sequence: CASSLYRGVSGTSTDTQYF. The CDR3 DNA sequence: TGTGCCAGCAGCTTATATCGCGGGGTATCGGGGACTAGCACAGATACGCAGTATTTT. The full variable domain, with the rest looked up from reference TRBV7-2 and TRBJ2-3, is GAGVSQSPSNKVTEKGKDVELRCDPISGHTALYWYRQSLGQGLEFLIYFQGNSAPDKSGLPSDRFSAERTGGSVSTLTIQRTQQEDSAVYLCASSLYRGVSGTSTDTQYFGPGTRLTVL.

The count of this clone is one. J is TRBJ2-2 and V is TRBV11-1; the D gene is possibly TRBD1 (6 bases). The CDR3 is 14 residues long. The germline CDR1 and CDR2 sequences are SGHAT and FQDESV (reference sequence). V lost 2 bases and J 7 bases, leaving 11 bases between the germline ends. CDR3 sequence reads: CASSLSGQHGELFF. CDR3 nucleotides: TGTGCCAGCAGCTTATCTGGACAGCACGGGGAGCTGTTTTTT.

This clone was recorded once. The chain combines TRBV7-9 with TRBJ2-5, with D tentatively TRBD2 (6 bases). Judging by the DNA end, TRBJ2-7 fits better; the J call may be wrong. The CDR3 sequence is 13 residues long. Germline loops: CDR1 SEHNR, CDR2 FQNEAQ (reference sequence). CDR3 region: CASGGRESYEQYF. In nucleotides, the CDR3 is TGTGCCAGCGGCGGGCGGGAATCCTACGAGCAGTACTTC.

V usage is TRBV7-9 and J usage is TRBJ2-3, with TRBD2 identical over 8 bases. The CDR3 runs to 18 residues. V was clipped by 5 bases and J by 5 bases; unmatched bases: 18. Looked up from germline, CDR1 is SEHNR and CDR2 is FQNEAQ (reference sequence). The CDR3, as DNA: TGTGCCAGCAGCCCAATCCCGGGGAAGCGGGAGTTCCAAGATACGCAGTATTTT. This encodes CASSPIPGKREFQDTQYF.